The clone carrying this TCR beta chain was seen once. Its cognate antigen is unknown. Documented time point: patch test 3, about 24 weeks after DPC sensitization. Stated treatment: therapeutic diphenylcyclopropenone sensitization with weekly scalp DPC. Alopecia patients deemed DPC-suitable, aged 18 to 70, excluding pregnancy. These data belong to a study of human T cells and chemical hapten exposure. Study overall: Patch tests applied 0.01% DPC to the upper back and were scored after 6 days. Study outcomes and limitations: Expanded TCRs produced significantly more large CDR3 similarity clusters than controls did.

MiXCR was run by TCRdb on the RACE reads, yielding one entry per CDR3 protein. The sample consists of 97,000 or so distinct CDR3 sequences, 27% of them appearing once. The sequencing here drew on whole blood, taken in connection with sensitization to the hapten diphenylcyclopropenone (DPC). The clonotype comes from a man aged 35 to 55 with alopecia areata. Some clones in this sample may be carry-over from other donors' samples.

The CDR3 sequence is CASSNGGGQAFF. Here the CDR3 DNA reads TGTGCCAGCAGCAACGGAGGAGGACAAGCTTTCTTT. The V call is TRBV3-1, the J call TRBJ1-1, with D unresolved. CDR1 LGHDT and CDR2 YNNKEL come from the germline V gene (reference sequence). Trimming took 5 bases from V and 9 from J, leaving 13 bases between them. The CDR3 length is 12 residues.